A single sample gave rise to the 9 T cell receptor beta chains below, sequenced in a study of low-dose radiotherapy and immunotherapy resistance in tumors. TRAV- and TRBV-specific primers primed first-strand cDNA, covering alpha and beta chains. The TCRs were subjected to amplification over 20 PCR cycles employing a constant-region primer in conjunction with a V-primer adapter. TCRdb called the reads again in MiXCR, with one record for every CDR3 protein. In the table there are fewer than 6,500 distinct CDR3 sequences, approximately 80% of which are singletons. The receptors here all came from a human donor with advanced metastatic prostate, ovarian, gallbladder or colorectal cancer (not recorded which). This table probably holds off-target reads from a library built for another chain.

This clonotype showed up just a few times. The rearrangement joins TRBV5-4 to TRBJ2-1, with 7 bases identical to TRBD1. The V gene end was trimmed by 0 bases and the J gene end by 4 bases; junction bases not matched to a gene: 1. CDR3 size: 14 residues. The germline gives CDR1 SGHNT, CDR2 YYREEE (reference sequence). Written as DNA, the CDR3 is TGTGCCAGCAGCTTGGGCAGGGGGTACAATGAGCAGTTCTTC. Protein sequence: CASSLGRGYNEQFF.

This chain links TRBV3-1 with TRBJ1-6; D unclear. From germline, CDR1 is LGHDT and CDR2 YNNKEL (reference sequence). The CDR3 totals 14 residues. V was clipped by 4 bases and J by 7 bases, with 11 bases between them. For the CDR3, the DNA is TGTGCCAGCAGCCTTAAAGGGTTGAATTCACCCCTCCACTTT. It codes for CASSLKGLNSPLHF.

In DNA, the CDR3 is TGTGCCAGCAGCGTAGGGGGGGGGCAGACCACTGAAGCTTTCTTT. Protein sequence: CASSVGGGQTTEAFF. The V call is TRBV9, the J call TRBJ1-1; a possible D gene is TRBD1 (6 bases). Trimming took off 0 bases at V and 4 bases at J, with 13 bases between the two ends. Germline CDR1 and CDR2: SGDLS and YYNGEE. The CDR3 runs 15 residues. Variable domain in full (rest from reference TRBV9 and TRBJ1-1): DSGVTQTPKHLITATGQRVTLRCSPRSGDLSVYWYQQSLDQGLQFLIQYYNGEERAKGNILERFSAQQFPDLHSELNLSSLELGDSALYFCASSVGGGQTTEAFFGQGTRLTVV.

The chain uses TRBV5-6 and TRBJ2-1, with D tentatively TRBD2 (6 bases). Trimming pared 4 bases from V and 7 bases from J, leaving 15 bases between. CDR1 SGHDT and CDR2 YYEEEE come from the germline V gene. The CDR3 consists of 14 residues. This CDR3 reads CASSPTSSGNEQFF. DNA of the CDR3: TGTGCCAGCAGCCCAACTAGCTCGGGAAATGAGCAGTTCTTC. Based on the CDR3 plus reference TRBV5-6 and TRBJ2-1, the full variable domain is DAGVTQSPTHLIKTRGQQVTLRCSPKSGHDTVSWYQQALGQGPQFIFQYYEEEERQRGNFPDRFSGHQFPNYSSELNVNALLLGDSALYLCASSPTSSGNEQFFGPGTRLTVL.

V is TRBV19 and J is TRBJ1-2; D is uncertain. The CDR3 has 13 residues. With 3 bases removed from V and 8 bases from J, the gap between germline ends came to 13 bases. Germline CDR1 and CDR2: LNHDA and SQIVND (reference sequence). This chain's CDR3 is CASSIRRERGYTF. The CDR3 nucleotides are TGTGCCAGTAGTATCAGGAGGGAAAGGGGCTACACCTTC.

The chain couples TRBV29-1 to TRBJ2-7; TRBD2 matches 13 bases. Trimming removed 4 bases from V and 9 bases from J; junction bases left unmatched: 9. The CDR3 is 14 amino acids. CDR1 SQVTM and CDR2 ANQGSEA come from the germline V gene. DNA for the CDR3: TGCAGCGTTGTCCCCGGGACTAGCGGGATAGGGCAGTACTTC. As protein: CSVVPGTSGIGQYF.

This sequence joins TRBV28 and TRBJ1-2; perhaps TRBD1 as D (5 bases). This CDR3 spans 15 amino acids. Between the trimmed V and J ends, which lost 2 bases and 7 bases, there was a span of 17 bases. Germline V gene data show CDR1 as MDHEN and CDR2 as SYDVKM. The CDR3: CASSLMGLGVSGYTF. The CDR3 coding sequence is TGTGCCAGCAGTTTAATGGGGCTAGGGGTCAGTGGCTACACCTTC.

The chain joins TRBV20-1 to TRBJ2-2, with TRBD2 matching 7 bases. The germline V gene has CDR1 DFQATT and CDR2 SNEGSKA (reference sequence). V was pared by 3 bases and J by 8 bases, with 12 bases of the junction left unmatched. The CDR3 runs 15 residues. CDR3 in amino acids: CSARRGGSLLGELFF. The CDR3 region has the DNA TGCAGTGCTAGGAGAGGCGGGAGTTTGTTGGGGGAGCTGTTTTTT.

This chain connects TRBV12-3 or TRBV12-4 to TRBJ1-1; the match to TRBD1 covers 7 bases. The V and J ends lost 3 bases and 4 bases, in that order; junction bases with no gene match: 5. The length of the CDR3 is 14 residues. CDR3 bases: TGTGCCAGCAGTTTCCGACAGGGTGGCACTGAAGCTTTCTTT. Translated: CASSFRQGGTEAFF.